Given below is one T cell receptor (beta chain) in context. Its antigen is undetermined. Following RNA extraction, reverse transcription yielded cDNA that acted as the sequencing template. Generated by immunoSEQ multiplex PCR, the TCRdb table keeps only in-frame clones and is missing some. This sample carries over 150,000 clones, approximately 55% of them seen once, and the ten largest clones take roughly a tenth. As for treatment: oral pan-JAK inhibitor, 5-10 mg twice daily. Researchers took lesional scalp punch biopsies and peripheral blood from people who were alopecia areata patients. These data originate in a study of CD8+ T cells in alopecia areata. Study-wide context: Tofacitinib was taken orally by treated patients, and the dose was 5 to 10 mg twice daily. Percentage of affected scalp area was the basis on which treated patients' severity was scored. Study-level points and caveats: Persistence of many expanded lesional clones was seen in scalp and blood during tofacitinib.

V was clipped by 0 bases and J by 10 bases; unmatched bases: 8. From germline, CDR1 is LNHNV and CDR2 YYDKDF (reference sequence). CDR3 size: 15 residues. This sequence originates from a human donor with alopecia areata. Sequences were derived from CD8+ T cells sorted from blood, sampled at week 24, from a patient treated with tofacitinib. The V gene is TRBV15, the J gene TRBJ2-1, with TRBD2 matching over 8 bases. CDR3 in DNA: TGTGCCACCAGCAGAGACCCGGGACTAGTTAAGGAGCAGTTCTTC. Amino acids: CATSRDPGLVKEQFF.